The clone carrying this TCR beta chain was seen repeatedly, ten times or more. The antigen is undetermined. This entry belongs to a study of CD8 T cells in ankylosing spondylitis. Study findings and constraints: Those disease-linked clones were CD8+; they were also relatively rare in peripheral blood. Apparently characteristic of ankylosing spondylitis blood was a TCR beta motif (roughly eight highly homologous variants).

Between the trimmed V and J ends, which lost 6 bases and 2 bases, there was a span of 20 bases. This CDR3 comprises 16 residues. TCRdb itself ran the 5' RACE reads through MiXCR, one entry per CDR3 protein. The sample has roughly 700,000 distinct CDR3 sequences, about 20% seen once. The sequencing sample was made of blood, either unsorted or a sorted T cell fraction (not recorded which). The rearrangement uses TRBV12-3 or TRBV12-4 and TRBJ2-7, with D possibly being TRBD1 or TRBD2 (5 bases each). This receptor was taken from a male donor with ankylosing spondylitis. The CDR3 DNA reads as TGTGCCAGCAGCCGTATACTAGGACAAACCGCCTACGAGCAGTACTTC. Amino acid sequence: CASSRILGQTAYEQYF.